This T cell receptor beta chain was obtained from a study of blood T cell repertoires in COVID-19. For the study at large: T cells, B-cell-depleted T cells, or PBMCs supplied cDNA or gDNA.

The authors' processing: Amplification of reference gene primers was used by the study to estimate nucleated cell counts. Here immunoSEQ multiplex PCR was the method, and the copy in TCRdb shows in-frame clones only, minus some. That table furnishes V, J and clone size, whereas the DNA furnished D and trimming. The profile shows over 150,000 clones, about four fifths of them singletons. The material sequenced was peripheral blood. The origin of this receptor is a woman of 80 years or more with acute or convalescent COVID-19.

The CDR3 reads CASSWDSRRETQYF. The CDR3 DNA follows: TGTGCCAGCAGCTGGGACAGTCGACGGGAGACCCAGTACTTC. V and J are TRBV6-5 and TRBJ2-5; 7 nucleotides line up with TRBD1. CDR1 is MNHEY and CDR2 is SVGAGI in the germline V gene. Trimming removed 6 bases from V and 5 bases from J; junction bases left unmatched: 9. The CDR3 extends over 14 amino acids.